The sequence of this T cell receptor (beta chain) was determined in a study of blood T cell repertoires in COVID-19. The CDR3 consists of 14 residues. V shed 1 base and J shed 4 bases, with 8 bases lying between them. Germline V gene lookup returns CDR1 SGHNT and CDR2 YENEEA. The protocol was immunoSEQ multiplex PCR, while the TCRdb copy is restricted to in-frame clones and leaves out a portion. The sample comprises 65,000 to 75,000 clones, approximately 80% of which are singletons, and 10% to 15% rests with the top ten. The TCR sequence derives from a human donor in a cohort sampled during active COVID-19. The chain is built from TRBV11-3 and TRBJ2-1, with D unclear. Sequenced material: peripheral blood. Here the CDR3 reads CASSLGRLYNEQFF. CDR3 nucleotide sequence: TGTGCCAGCAGCTTAGGCAGGCTATACAATGAGCAGTTCTTC.